The entry that follows covers one T cell receptor beta chain sequence. This sample is drawn from a study of Tregs in tolerant kidney transplant recipients. The germline gives CDR1 LNHNV, CDR2 YYDKDF (reference sequence). This CDR3 region has 15 residues. V lost 4 bases to trimming and J lost 1 base; unmatched junction nucleotides: 1. Method: immunoSEQ multiplex PCR; TCRdb's copy keeps in-frame clones and lacks some. This sample has 60,000 to 70,000 clones; 80% to 95% occur once, and the top ten carry around 9.9%. The material sequenced was CD8+ T cells from blood, taken before the transplant. The sequence was collected from a human donor who received a combined kidney and bone marrow transplant. The genes are TRBV15 and TRBJ2-3, with 11 bases that match TRBD2. CDR3 DNA: TGTGCCACCAGCATGACTAGCGGGGGCACAGATACGCAGTATTTT. Protein sequence: CATSMTSGGTDTQYF.